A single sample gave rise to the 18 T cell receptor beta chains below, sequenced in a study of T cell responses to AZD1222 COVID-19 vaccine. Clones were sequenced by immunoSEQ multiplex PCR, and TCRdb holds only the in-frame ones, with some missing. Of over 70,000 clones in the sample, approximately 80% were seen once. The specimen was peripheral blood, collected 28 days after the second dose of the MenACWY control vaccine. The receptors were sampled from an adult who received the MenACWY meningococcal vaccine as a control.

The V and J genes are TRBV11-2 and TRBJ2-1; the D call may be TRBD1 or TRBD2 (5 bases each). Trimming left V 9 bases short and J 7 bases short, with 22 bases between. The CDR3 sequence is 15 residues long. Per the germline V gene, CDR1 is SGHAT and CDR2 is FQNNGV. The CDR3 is CASILSGASRNEQFF. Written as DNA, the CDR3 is TGTGCCAGTATTTTATCTGGGGCTAGCAGGAATGAGCAGTTCTTC.

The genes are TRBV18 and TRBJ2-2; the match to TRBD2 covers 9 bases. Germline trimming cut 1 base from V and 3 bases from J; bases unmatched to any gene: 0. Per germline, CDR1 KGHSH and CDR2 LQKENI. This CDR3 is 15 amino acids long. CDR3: CASSPLAGDTGELFF. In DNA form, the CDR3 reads TGTGCCAGCTCACCACTAGCGGGAGACACCGGGGAGCTGTTTTTT.

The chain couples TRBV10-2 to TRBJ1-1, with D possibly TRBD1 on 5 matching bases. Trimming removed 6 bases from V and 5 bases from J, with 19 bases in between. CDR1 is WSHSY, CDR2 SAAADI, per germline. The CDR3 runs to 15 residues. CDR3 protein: CASRGLGPAGTEAFF. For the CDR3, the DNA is TGCGCCAGCAGGGGGCTCGGGCCCGCCGGGACTGAAGCTTTCTTT.

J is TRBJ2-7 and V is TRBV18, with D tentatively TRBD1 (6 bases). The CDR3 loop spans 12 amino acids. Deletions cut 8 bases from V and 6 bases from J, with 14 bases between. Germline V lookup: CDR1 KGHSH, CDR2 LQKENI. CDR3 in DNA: TGTGCCAGCGGCCAGGGGACGAGCGAGCAGTACTTC. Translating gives CASGQGTSEQYF.

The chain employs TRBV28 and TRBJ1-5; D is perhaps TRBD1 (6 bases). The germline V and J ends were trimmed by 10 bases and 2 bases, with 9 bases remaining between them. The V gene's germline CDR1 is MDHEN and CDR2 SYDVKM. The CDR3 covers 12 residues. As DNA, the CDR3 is TGTGCCATCAAGGGGGGCAATCAGCCCCAGCATTTT. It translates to CAIKGGNQPQHF.

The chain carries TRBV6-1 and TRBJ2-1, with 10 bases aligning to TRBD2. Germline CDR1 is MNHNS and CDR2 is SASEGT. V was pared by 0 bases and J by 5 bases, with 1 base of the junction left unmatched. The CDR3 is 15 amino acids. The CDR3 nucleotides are TGTGCCAGCAGTGAAGCGCTAGCGGGGGACAATGAGCAGTTCTTC. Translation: CASSEALAGDNEQFF.

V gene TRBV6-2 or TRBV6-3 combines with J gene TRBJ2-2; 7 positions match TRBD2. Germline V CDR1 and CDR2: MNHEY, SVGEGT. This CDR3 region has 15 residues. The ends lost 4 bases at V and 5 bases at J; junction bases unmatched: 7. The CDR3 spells CASSLPGGITGELFF. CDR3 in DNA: TGTGCCAGCAGTTTACCGGGAGGAATTACCGGGGAGCTGTTTTTT.

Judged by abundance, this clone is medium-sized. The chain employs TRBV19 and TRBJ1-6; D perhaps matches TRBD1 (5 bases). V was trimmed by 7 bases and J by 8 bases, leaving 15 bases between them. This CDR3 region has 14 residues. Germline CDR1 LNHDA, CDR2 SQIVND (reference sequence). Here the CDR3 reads CASKASGTYSPLHF. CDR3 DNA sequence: TGTGCCAGTAAGGCGAGTGGGACTTATTCACCCCTCCACTTT.

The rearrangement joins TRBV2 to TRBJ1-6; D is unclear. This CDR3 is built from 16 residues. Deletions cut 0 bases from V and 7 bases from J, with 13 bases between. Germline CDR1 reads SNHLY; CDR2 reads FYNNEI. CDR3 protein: CASSEARGKGNSPLHF. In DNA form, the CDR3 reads TGTGCCAGCAGTGAAGCCCGGGGAAAAGGAAATTCACCCCTCCACTTT. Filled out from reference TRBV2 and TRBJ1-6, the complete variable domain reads EPEVTQTPSHQVTQMGQEVILRCVPISNHLYFYWYRQILGQKVEFLVSFYNNEISEKSEIFDDQFSVERPDGSNFTLKIRSTKLEDSAMYFCASSEARGKGNSPLHFGNGTRLTVT.

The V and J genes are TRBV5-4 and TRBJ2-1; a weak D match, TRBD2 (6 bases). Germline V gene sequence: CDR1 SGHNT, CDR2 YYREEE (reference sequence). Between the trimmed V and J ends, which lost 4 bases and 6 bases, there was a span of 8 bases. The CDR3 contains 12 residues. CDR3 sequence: CASSVGGNEQFF. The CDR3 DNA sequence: TGTGCCAGCAGCGTGGGAGGCAATGAGCAGTTCTTC.

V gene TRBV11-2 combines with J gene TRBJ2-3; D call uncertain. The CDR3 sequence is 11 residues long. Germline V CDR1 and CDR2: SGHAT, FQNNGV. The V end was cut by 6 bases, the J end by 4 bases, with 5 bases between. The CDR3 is CASSLADTQYF. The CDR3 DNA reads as TGTGCCAGCAGTCTAGCAGATACGCAGTATTTT.

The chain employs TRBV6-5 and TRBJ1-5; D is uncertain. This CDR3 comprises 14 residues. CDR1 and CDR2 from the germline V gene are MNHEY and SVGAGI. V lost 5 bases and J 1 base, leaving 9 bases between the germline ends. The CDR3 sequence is CASSTSGSNQPQHF. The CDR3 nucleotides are TGTGCCAGCAGTACTTCTGGGAGCAATCAGCCCCAGCATTTT.

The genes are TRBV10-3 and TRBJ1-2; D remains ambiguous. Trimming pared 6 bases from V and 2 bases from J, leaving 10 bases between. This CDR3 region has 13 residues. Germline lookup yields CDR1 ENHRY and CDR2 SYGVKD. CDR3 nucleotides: TGTGCCATCAGCGACGGTCCAAACTATGGCTACACCTTC. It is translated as CAISDGPNYGYTF.

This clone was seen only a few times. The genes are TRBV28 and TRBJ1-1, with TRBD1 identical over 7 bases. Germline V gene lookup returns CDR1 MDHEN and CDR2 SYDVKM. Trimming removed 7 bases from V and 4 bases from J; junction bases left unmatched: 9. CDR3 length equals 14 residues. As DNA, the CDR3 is TGTGCCAGCACCCTCCCAGGGGGGGGCACTGAAGCTTTCTTT. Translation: CASTLPGGGTEAFF.

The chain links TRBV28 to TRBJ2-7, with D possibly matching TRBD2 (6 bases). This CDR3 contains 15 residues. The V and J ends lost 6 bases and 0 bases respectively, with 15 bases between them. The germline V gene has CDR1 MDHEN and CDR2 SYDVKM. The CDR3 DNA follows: TGTGCCAGCAGCCTCTATAGCGGTAGCTCCTACGAGCAGTACTTC. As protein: CASSLYSGSSYEQYF.

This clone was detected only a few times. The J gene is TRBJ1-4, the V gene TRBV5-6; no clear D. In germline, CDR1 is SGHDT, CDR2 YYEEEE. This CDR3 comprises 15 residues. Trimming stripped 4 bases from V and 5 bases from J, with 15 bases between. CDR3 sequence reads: CASSLTWTPNEKLFF. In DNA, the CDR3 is TGTGCCAGCAGCCTTACCTGGACTCCAAATGAAAAACTGTTTTTT. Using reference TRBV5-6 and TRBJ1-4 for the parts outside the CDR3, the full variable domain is DAGVTQSPTHLIKTRGQQVTLRCSPKSGHDTVSWYQQALGQGPQFIFQYYEEEERQRGNFPDRFSGHQFPNYSSELNVNALLLGDSALYLCASSLTWTPNEKLFFGSGTQLSVL.

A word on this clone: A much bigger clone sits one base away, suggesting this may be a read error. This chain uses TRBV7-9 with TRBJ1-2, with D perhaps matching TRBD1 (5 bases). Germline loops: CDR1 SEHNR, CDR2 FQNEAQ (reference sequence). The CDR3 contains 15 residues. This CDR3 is CASSLAGGTNYGYAF. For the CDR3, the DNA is TGTGCCAGCAGCTTAGCTGGGGGTACTAACTATGGCTACGCCTTC.

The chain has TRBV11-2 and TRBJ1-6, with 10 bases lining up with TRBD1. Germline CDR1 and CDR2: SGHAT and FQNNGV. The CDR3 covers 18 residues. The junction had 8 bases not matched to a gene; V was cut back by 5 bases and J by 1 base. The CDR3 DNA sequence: TGTGCCAGCAGCCTCACCGCGGGACAGGGGTCCTATAATTCACCCCTCCACTTT. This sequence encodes CASSLTAGQGSYNSPLHF.